These 17 T cell receptor beta chains were sequenced from one sample in a study of blood T cell repertoires in COVID-19. Produced via immunoSEQ multiplex PCR; TCRdb's table is partial and in-frame only. The top ten clones hold 3.5% to 4% of a sample with 350,000 or so clones, approximately 89% of them seen once. The sequencing input was peripheral blood. These receptors were collected from a woman aged 55-70 years with COVID-19, enrolled during active disease.

As concerns this clone: Distinct nucleotide sequences in the sample also encode this CDR3. This chain joins TRBV5-1 and TRBJ2-3, with 11 bases identical to TRBD2. The J segment lost 1 base and the V segment lost 0 bases, leaving 1 base of the junction unmatched. The CDR3 totals 16 residues. The germline gives CDR1 SGHRS, CDR2 YFSETQ. The DNA of the CDR3 is TGCGCCAGCAGCTTGGGGGGACTAGCGGGCACAGATACGCAGTATTTT. It codes for CASSLGGLAGTDTQYF. The variable domain in full, completed from reference TRBV5-1 and TRBJ2-3, reads KAGVTQTPRYLIKTRGQQVTLSCSPISGHRSVSWYQQTPGQGLQFLFEYFSETQRNKGNFPGRFSGRQFSNSRSEMNVSTLELGDSALYLCASSLGGLAGTDTQYFGPGTRLTVL.

This clone was detected only once. CDR3 sequence (DNA): TGTGCCACCAGCAGAGTCGCGGGCACAGATACGCAGTATTTT. Its protein product is CATSRVAGTDTQYF. The chain links TRBV15 to TRBJ2-3, with no clear D. Trimming removed 1 base from V and 1 base from J, with 6 bases in between. The CDR3 has 14 amino acids. CDR1 and CDR2 (germline): LNHNV, YYDKDF (reference sequence). The entire variable domain, with the rest obtained from reference TRBV15 and TRBJ2-3, is as follows: DAMVIQNPRYQVTQFGKPVTLSCSQTLNHNVMYWYQQKSSQAPKLLFHYYDKDFNNEADTPDNFQSRRPNTSFCFLDIRSPGLGDTAMYLCATSRVAGTDTQYFGPGTRLTVL.

The rearrangement joins TRBV19 to TRBJ2-3, with TRBD2 as a possible D gene (7 bases). The CDR3 is 15 amino acids. Germline V CDR1 and CDR2: LNHDA, SQIVND (reference sequence). The ends were cut back, 9 bases at V and 1 base at J, with 17 bases in the middle. The DNA of the CDR3 is TGTGCCAGCTACGACCTGGGGGGGCGCACAGATACGCAGTATTTT. As protein: CASYDLGGRTDTQYF. Variable domain in full (rest from reference TRBV19 and TRBJ2-3): DGGITQSPKYLFRKEGQNVTLSCEQNLNHDAMYWYRQDPGQGLRLIYYSQIVNDFQKGDIAEGYSVSREKKESFPLTVTSAQKNPTAFYLCASYDLGGRTDTQYFGPGTRLTVL.

In this sample, this clone turned up once. The V and J genes are TRBV3-1 (or the pseudogene TRBV3-2) and TRBJ2-3, with a possible D match to TRBD2 (6 bases). Per the germline V gene, CDR1 is LGHDT and CDR2 is YNNKEL (reference sequence). This CDR3 comprises 11 residues. V was pared by 5 bases and J by 7 bases, with 7 bases between. CDR3 sequence: CASSGGNTQYF. The CDR3, as DNA: TGTGCCAGCAGCGGGGGGAATACGCAGTATTTT.

The rearrangement uses TRBV27 and TRBJ2-3; a possible D gene is TRBD1 (5 bases). The V end was cut by 5 bases, the J end by 5 bases, with 8 bases between. This CDR3 contains 12 residues. The germline gives CDR1 MNHEY, CDR2 SMNVEV (reference sequence). CDR3 nucleotide sequence: TGTGCCAGCAGTCCTAGGGGAGATACGCAGTATTTT. Translation gives CASSPRGDTQYF.

This chain links TRBV29-1 with TRBJ1-4, with 10 bases that match TRBD1. The CDR3 is 15 amino acids. With 6 bases clipped from V and 7 bases from J, the junction kept 11 bases outside the gene matches. Looked up from germline, CDR1 is SQVTM and CDR2 is ANQGSEA. The CDR3 reads CSVQEPGQGSEKLFF. DNA for the CDR3: TGCAGCGTCCAAGAACCGGGACAGGGGAGTGAAAAACTGTTTTTT. The full variable domain, its missing parts supplied by reference TRBV29-1 and TRBJ1-4, is SAVISQKPSRDICQRGTSLTIQCQVDSQVTMMFWYRQQPGQSLTLIATANQGSEATYESGFVIDKFPISRPNLTFSTLTVSNMSPEDSSIYLCSVQEPGQGSEKLFFGSGTQLSVL.

DNA for the CDR3: TGCGCCAGCAGTTTGAATAACAGGAACACTGAAGCTTTCTTT. Translation: CASSLNNRNTEAFF. The gene calls are TRBV5-1 and TRBJ1-1; no reliable D call. This CDR3 is 14 amino acids long. The germline V and J ends were trimmed by 5 bases and 1 base, with 12 bases remaining between them. CDR1 and CDR2 (germline): SGHRS, YFSETQ.

This sequence joins TRBV6-2 or TRBV6-3 and TRBJ2-1; the match to TRBD1 covers 10 bases. Germline V gene lookup returns CDR1 MNHEY and CDR2 SVGEGT. V lost 0 bases and J lost 4; bases outside the gene matches: 3. The CDR3 extends over 16 amino acids. The CDR3 sequence is CASSYSGQGGYNEQFF. The CDR3 nucleotides read TGTGCCAGCAGTTACTCTGGACAGGGGGGGTACAATGAGCAGTTCTTC.

The CDR3 reads CASSRGGATEAFF. In DNA form, the CDR3 reads TGTGCCAGCTCTCGAGGGGGAGCCACTGAAGCTTTCTTT. V and J are TRBV18 and TRBJ1-1; D might be TRBD1 (6 bases). The V gene's germline CDR1 is KGHSH and CDR2 LQKENI. The CDR3 consists of 13 residues. Trimming shortened V by 6 bases and J by 4 bases, and 12 bases separated the two germline ends.

The chain is built from TRBV6-6 and TRBJ1-6; D is possibly TRBD1 (6 bases). Deletions cut 7 bases from V and 2 bases from J, with 12 bases between. Germline CDR1 is MNHNY and CDR2 is SVGAGI (reference sequence). The CDR3 spans 15 residues. CDR3 DNA sequence: TGTGCCAGCACAACTTGGGACACCTATAATTCACCCCTCCACTTT. It specifies CASTTWDTYNSPLHF.

The J gene is TRBJ2-1, the V gene TRBV29-1, with D possibly matching TRBD2 (6 bases). Trimming shortened V by 7 bases and J by 9 bases, and 13 bases separated the two germline ends. CDR3 length: 11 amino acids. Germline CDR1 is SQVTM and CDR2 is ANQGSEA. CDR3 residues: CSGAGRLEQFF. The CDR3 DNA reads as TGCAGCGGGGCGGGGAGGCTTGAGCAGTTCTTC.

The CDR3 bases are TGTGCCAGCAGTTTGGGGACAGGATCAGGAAATACGCAGTATTTT. It specifies CASSLGTGSGNTQYF. The V call is TRBV27, the J call TRBJ2-3, with 8 bases matching TRBD1. The CDR3 contains 15 residues. The germline CDR1 and CDR2 sequences are MNHEY and SMNVEV (reference sequence). Unmatched junction bases numbered 9, after V lost 3 bases and J lost 7 bases.

The CDR3 region is CASSSGQPYNSPLHF. DNA of the CDR3: TGTGCCAGCAGTTCCGGACAGCCCTATAATTCACCCCTCCACTTT. The V call is TRBV6-5, the J call TRBJ1-6, with a weak D call TRBD1 (6 bases). V lost 4 bases and J lost 2, with 9 bases in between. Germline loops: CDR1 MNHEY, CDR2 SVGAGI. The CDR3 has 15 amino acids.

The V and J genes are TRBV5-8 and TRBJ1-1; 10 bases are a match to TRBD1. The trim removed 2 bases at V and 5 bases at J, leaving 3 bases unmatched. Germline V gene sequence: CDR1 SGHTS, CDR2 YDEGEE. This CDR3 region has 14 residues. The CDR3 DNA reads as TGTGCCAGCAGCTTTGGACAGGGGGTAACTGAAGCTTTCTTT. As protein: CASSFGQGVTEAFF.

The V call is TRBV15, the J call TRBJ2-2; D is possibly TRBD1 (5 bases). The CDR3 sequence is 14 residues long. From germline, CDR1 is LNHNV and CDR2 YYDKDF (reference sequence). Trimming took off 3 bases at V and 5 bases at J, with 10 bases between the two ends. The CDR3 DNA sequence: TGTGCCACCAGCAGGGGGCAAAGGACCGGGGAGCTGTTTTTT. It encodes CATSRGQRTGELFF.

This clone showed up just a few times. The rearrangement links TRBV28 to TRBJ1-6; 9 bases match TRBD1. Germline V gene lookup returns CDR1 MDHEN and CDR2 SYDVKM. The CDR3 loop spans 14 amino acids. Unmatched junction bases numbered 4, after V lost 3 bases and J lost 10 bases. The CDR3 region is CASSFDRGSSPLHF. The CDR3 nucleotides read TGTGCCAGCAGTTTTGACAGGGGGTCATCACCCCTCCACTTT.

The genes are TRBV11-3 and TRBJ2-1; 8 bases are a match to TRBD2. This CDR3 comprises 15 residues. Losses at the gene ends were 1 base for V and 5 bases for J; bases not matched to a gene: 4. CDR1 and CDR2 (germline): SGHNT, YENEEA. CDR3 nucleotide sequence: TGTGCCAGCAGCTTAGGGACTAGCAGAAACAATGAGCAGTTCTTC. It yields the protein CASSLGTSRNNEQFF.